These 24 T cell receptor beta chains were all obtained from the same sample, sequenced in a study of T cells in localized non-small cell lung cancer. Produced via immunoSEQ multiplex PCR; TCRdb's table is partial and in-frame only. The sample shows under 3,500 clones, about 24% of them seen only once. The material sequenced was lung tumor tissue, taken before any cancer treatment. These receptor sequences come from a woman aged 35-70 years with stage I lung adenocarcinoma.

This rearrangement joins TRBV6-7 to TRBJ1-2; D not certain. TRBV6-7 is reported as an ORF; its role is uncertain. The CDR3 is made up of 17 amino acids. V gave up 0 bases and J gave up 6 bases, with 20 bases separating them. CDR3 bases: TGTGCCAGCAGTTACTCCCGAGACGTCGGGCGGAGTCATGGCTACACCTTC. Translating it yields CASSYSRDVGRSHGYTF.

This clone has only a few counts. The gene calls are TRBV11-3 and TRBJ1-6; no clear D. V was cut by 3 bases and J by 3 bases, with 9 bases left in between. This CDR3 spans 15 amino acids. Germline CDR1 reads SGHNT; CDR2 reads YENEEA. The CDR3, as DNA: TGTGCCAGCAGCTTGGAAGCAGGCTATAATTCACCCCTCCACTTT. It is translated as CASSLEAGYNSPLHF.

A few counts support this clone. This chain uses TRBV9 with TRBJ1-1; 10 nucleotides match TRBD1. Trimming cost V 0 bases and J 8 bases; bases outside gene matches: 1. CDR1 and CDR2 from the germline V gene are SGDLS and YYNGEE. This CDR3 spans 13 amino acids. This chain's CDR3 is CASSVGQGAEAFF. The CDR3 nucleotides are TGTGCCAGCAGCGTAGGACAGGGGGCAGAAGCTTTCTTT.

The chain uses TRBV18 and TRBJ1-1; TRBD1 is a possible D gene (5 bases). The CDR3 is 15 amino acids. Trimming left V 6 bases short and J 1 base short, with 15 bases between. Germline V CDR1 and CDR2: KGHSH, LQKENI. CDR3 sequence reads: CASSPGGSRNTEAFF. CDR3 nucleotides: TGTGCCAGCTCGCCGGGGGGATCTAGGAACACTGAAGCTTTCTTT.

The chain recombines TRBV11-3 with TRBJ2-3; 7 nucleotides line up with TRBD1. The CDR3 contains 14 residues. Germline CDR1 and CDR2: SGHNT and YENEEA. Germline trimming cut 3 bases from V and 6 bases from J; bases unmatched to any gene: 6. CDR3 nucleotides: TGTGCCAGCAGCTTTAAGGGGGCTTGGGATACGCAGTATTTT. Protein sequence: CASSFKGAWDTQYF.

The J gene is TRBJ2-2, the V gene TRBV18; D possibly corresponds to TRBD1 (5 bases). There are 16 residues in the CDR3. Germline CDR1 reads KGHSH; CDR2 reads LQKENI. The V gene lost 0 bases and the J gene lost 7 bases, with 15 bases spanning the gap. CDR3 sequence reads: CASSPPVSGSGGELFF. The CDR3 DNA is TGTGCCAGCTCACCACCGGTGTCAGGGTCTGGCGGGGAGCTGTTTTTT.

Here the CDR3 reads CASSPRTGSGNTIYF. Here the CDR3 DNA reads TGCGCCAGCAGCCCCCGGACAGGGTCTGGAAACACCATATATTTT. The chain carries TRBV5-1 and TRBJ1-3; 8 bases map to TRBD1. The germline V gene has CDR1 SGHRS and CDR2 YFSETQ. The CDR3 spans 15 residues. V lost 4 bases, J lost 1 base, and 4 bases stayed unmatched.

This chain joins TRBV29-1 and TRBJ2-2; perhaps TRBD2 as D (5 bases). CDR1 and CDR2 from the germline V gene are SQVTM and ANQGSEA. V dropped 3 bases and J dropped 2 bases, with 10 bases sitting between them. The CDR3 loop spans 14 amino acids. Written as DNA, the CDR3 is TGCAGCGTTGATAGTCGGGGAAACACCGGGGAGCTGTTTTTT. Translation gives CSVDSRGNTGELFF.

In this sample, this clone turned up a few times. This chain connects TRBV19 to TRBJ1-1, with D uncertain. Trimming removed 5 bases from V and 0 bases from J, with 10 bases in between. Germline V lookup: CDR1 LNHDA, CDR2 SQIVND (reference sequence). This CDR3 comprises 14 residues. In DNA form, the CDR3 reads TGTGCCAGTAGTTCACCGGGCCTGAACACTGAAGCTTTCTTT. Its translation is CASSSPGLNTEAFF.

This clone occurred a few times. The DNA for the CDR3 is TGTGCCAGCAGCCTGGGACAGCAGCAGTTCTTC. Protein: CASSLGQQQFF. The chain couples TRBV6-7 to TRBJ2-1; TRBD1 aligns across 7 bases. TRBV6-7 is marked as an open reading frame, function uncertain. This CDR3 has 11 amino acids. With V trimmed by 6 bases and J by 11 bases, 4 bases remained unmatched.

V usage is TRBV6-8 and J usage is TRBJ1-2, with D possibly matching TRBD1 (6 bases). CDR3 size: 15 residues. V gave up 2 bases and J gave up 1 base, with 11 bases separating them. The V gene's germline CDR1 is MNHGY and CDR2 SAAAGT. The CDR3 nucleotides are TGTGCCAGCAGTTACGGTGGGGGCCTTAACTATGGCTACACCTTC. Encoded protein: CASSYGGGLNYGYTF.

The chain employs TRBV6-8 and TRBJ2-1, with D hard to call. There are 12 residues in the CDR3. CDR1 and CDR2 from the germline V gene are MNHGY and SAAAGT. V lost 0 bases, J lost 4 bases, and 1 base lay in between. The CDR3 protein is CASSYSYNEQFF. DNA of the CDR3: TGTGCCAGCAGTTACTCGTACAATGAGCAGTTCTTC.

V and J are TRBV6-8 and TRBJ2-7, with D perhaps assigned TRBD1 or TRBD2 (6 bases each). V lost 7 bases to trimming and J lost 3 bases, with 22 bases between them. Per germline, CDR1 MNHGY and CDR2 SAAAGT. The length of the CDR3 is 16 residues. The CDR3 protein is CASTPSVGGHGYEQYF. The CDR3 DNA reads TGTGCCAGCACCCCCTCGGTGGGGGGCCACGGCTACGAGCAGTACTTC.

The gene calls are TRBV14 and TRBJ2-5; either TRBD1 or TRBD2 may supply D (6 bases each). Trimming pared 4 bases from V and 7 bases from J, leaving 19 bases between. The CDR3 sequence is 15 residues long. The germline CDR1 and CDR2 sequences are SGHDN and FVKESK. The chain's CDR3 is CASSLGEGGTGTQYF. DNA of the CDR3: TGTGCCAGCAGCCTCGGCGAGGGGGGCACTGGGACCCAGTACTTC.

The sample holds a few counts of this clone. The chain couples TRBV19 to TRBJ1-5; possibly TRBD1 for D (5 bases). The V end lost 6 bases, the J end lost 6 bases, and 18 bases lay between the germline ends. The CDR3 extends over 15 amino acids. Germline values: CDR1 LNHDA, CDR2 SQIVND (reference sequence). CDR3 region: CASRWGEDYGQPQHF. The CDR3 region has the DNA TGTGCCAGTAGGTGGGGCGAGGATTATGGTCAGCCCCAGCATTTT.

This clone was seen more than once but under ten times. The rearrangement joins TRBV15 to TRBJ2-1, with 9 bases fitting TRBD2. Unmatched junction bases numbered 11, after V lost 10 bases and J lost 4 bases. CDR3 length: 15 residues. Per germline, CDR1 LNHNV and CDR2 YYDKDF (reference sequence). CDR3 residues: CASRDSGGKYNEQFF. The CDR3 nucleotides are TGTGCCAGCAGAGATAGCGGGGGCAAGTACAATGAGCAGTTCTTC.

This clone was observed a few times. The junction does not match germline at one end; this may be a read error. The chain uses TRBV6-8 and TRBJ2-3, with D perhaps TRBD1 (5 bases). Germline V gene lookup returns CDR1 MNHGY and CDR2 SAAAGT. The CDR3 contains 16 residues. CDR3 DNA: TGTGCCATCAGTGGCCCCGCAGGGCGAGGCACAGATACGCAGTATTTT. Translation gives CAISGPAGRGTDTQYF.

This clone was counted between two and nine times. The chain recombines TRBV2 with TRBJ1-1, with D possibly TRBD1 on 6 matching bases. V was clipped by 2 bases and J by 7 bases, with 14 bases between them. The CDR3 extends over 14 amino acids. Germline lookup yields CDR1 SNHLY and CDR2 FYNNEI. CDR3 protein: CASSEIRGVIEAFF. Here the CDR3 DNA reads TGTGCCAGCAGTGAAATTAGGGGGGTTATTGAAGCTTTCTTT.

By share, this clone ranks as medium-sized (0.01 to 0.1%). V gene TRBV4-1 combines with J gene TRBJ1-2, with no clear D. The length of the CDR3 is 14 residues. V lost 0 bases, J lost 9 bases, and 14 bases lay in between. The germline CDR1 and CDR2 sequences are MGHRA and YSYEKL. The CDR3 DNA sequence: TGCGCCAGCAGCCAAGATGGAGGGCAGGAACGCTACACCTTC. Amino acid sequence: CASSQDGGQERYTF.

This clone was picked up a small number of times. This chain links TRBV6-8 with TRBJ2-2, with a tentative D call TRBD1 (6 bases). The CDR3 sequence is 12 residues long. In germline, CDR1 is MNHGY, CDR2 SAAAGT. V was cut by 6 bases and J by 5 bases, with 7 bases left in between. The CDR3 DNA sequence: TGTGCCAGCAGACAGGGTACCGGGGAGCTGTTTTTT. Its protein is CASRQGTGELFF.

This clone was picked up a small number of times. The chain uses TRBV6-8 and TRBJ2-6, with D hard to call. This CDR3 contains 15 residues. V was pared by 5 bases and J by 2 bases, with 10 bases between. Per the germline V gene, CDR1 is MNHGY and CDR2 is SAAAGT. CDR3 sequence reads: CASSDRQAGANVLTF. CDR3 coding DNA: TGTGCCAGCAGTGATCGGCAGGCTGGGGCCAACGTCCTGACTTTC.

This clone is medium-sized in the sample. The DNA of the CDR3 is TGTGCCAGCAGCTTAGGAGGGGGGCGGCCCTATACGCAGTATTTT. Translated: CASSLGGGRPYTQYF. The chain combines TRBV9 with TRBJ2-3, with D perhaps TRBD1 or TRBD2 (6 bases each). Germline-derived CDR1 and CDR2 are SGDLS and YYNGEE. This CDR3 comprises 15 residues. V lost 4 bases, J lost 7 bases, and 19 bases lay in between.

This clone is classed as large (0.1 to 1%). The chain couples TRBV18 to TRBJ2-5; 8 bases fit TRBD1. Germline-derived CDR1 and CDR2 are KGHSH and LQKENI. CDR3 size: 13 residues. Trimming removed 4 bases from V and 2 bases from J; junction bases left unmatched: 0. This chain's CDR3 is CASSRTGQETQYF. The DNA for the CDR3 is TGTGCCAGCTCACGGACAGGGCAAGAGACCCAGTACTTC.

This clone was seen a handful of times. The V and J genes are TRBV11-3 and TRBJ1-1; tentatively, D is TRBD1 (5 bases). The germline V and J ends were trimmed by 3 bases and 4 bases, with 12 bases remaining between them. The CDR3 runs 14 residues. From germline, CDR1 is SGHNT and CDR2 YENEEA. This chain's CDR3 is CASSFELTATEAFF. In nucleotides, the CDR3 is TGTGCCAGCAGCTTCGAGTTGACAGCCACTGAAGCTTTCTTT.